Given below is one T cell receptor beta chain in context. The antigen is undetermined. It was with a sample-barcoded 5' primer and a J-beta primer mix that a second PCR of about 6 to 12 cycles was run. TCRdb ran MiXCR on the 5' RACE reads and lists one entry per CDR3 protein. This sample has 600,000 to 800,000 distinct CDR3 sequences, with more than 20% found just once. This sample is drawn from a study of blood T cells in healthy people across ages. Findings of the study overall: More naive CD4+ cells and higher diversity marked long-lived donors relative to aged donors. PBMCs were not sorted, which prevented a conclusive comparison of naive versus antigen-experienced cells. Total diversity from one million sequenced T cells was likely underestimated.

V shed 1 base, J shed 2 bases, and the junction held 10 bases outside the gene matches. The CDR3 totals 17 residues. CDR1 is SGHTA and CDR2 is FQGNSA in the germline V gene. The receptor was isolated from a man aged 70 or older in good health. The chain joins TRBV7-2 to TRBJ2-7; 8 positions match TRBD1. What was sequenced was blood. The CDR3 region has the DNA TGTGCCAGCAGCTTAGGGGTGGACAGGGTGAGAGCCTACGAGCAGTACTTC. It is translated as CASSLGVDRVRAYEQYF.